What follows is one TCR beta chain and its context. The sample contains more than one DNA sequence encoding this CDR3. These data originate in a study of T cell changes during pregnancy in multiple sclerosis. Some clones are missing from TCRdb's copy, which holds only in-frame ones; the method was immunoSEQ multiplex PCR. The sample lists around 69,000 clones; roughly 91% were seen once. Germline CDR1 MNHEY, CDR2 SVGAGI. CDR3 length: 14 amino acids. Germline trimming cut 10 bases from V and 10 bases from J; bases unmatched to any gene: 15. The sample was CD8+ T cells from peripheral blood mononuclear cells, taken before pregnancy. This clonotype was obtained from a female donor with multiple sclerosis, enrolled in a pregnancy study. This chain links TRBV6-5 with TRBJ2-1; 8 bases are a match to TRBD2. The CDR3 region has the DNA TGTGCCACCGGGGGTAGCGGGGTTGCGGACGAGCAGTTCTTC. Amino acid sequence: CATGGSGVADEQFF.